This TCR beta chain was obtained from a study of T cell repertoires in cytomegalovirus infection. About the study: Public TCR beta signatures indicated both CMV infection and matching HLA type.

In its sample, this clonotype was seen many times. What it binds is not known. From the reads, TCRdb called clonotypes with MiXCR, one entry per CDR3 protein. Among 560,000 or so distinct CDR3 sequences, about 15% were seen once, and the ten largest hold more than 20%. Whole-study results and caveats: Dominant in the ex vivo response were TCR beta clonotypes restricted by HLA-C and specific for CMV.

Trimming cost V 4 bases and J 1 base, with 13 bases left between them. The CDR3 spans 15 residues. Germline V gene sequence: CDR1 MDHEN, CDR2 SYDVKM. V and J are TRBV28 and TRBJ1-1; possible D gene TRBD1, 6 bases. Sequenced input: CD8+ T cells from PBMCs. The sequence was obtained from a human donor in good health (CMV status not recorded). Some clones in this sample may be carry-over from other donors' samples. As DNA, the CDR3 is TGTGCCAGCAGTTCCTTGGACAGAGAGAACACTGAAGCTTTCTTT. Amino acid sequence: CASSSLDRENTEAFF.